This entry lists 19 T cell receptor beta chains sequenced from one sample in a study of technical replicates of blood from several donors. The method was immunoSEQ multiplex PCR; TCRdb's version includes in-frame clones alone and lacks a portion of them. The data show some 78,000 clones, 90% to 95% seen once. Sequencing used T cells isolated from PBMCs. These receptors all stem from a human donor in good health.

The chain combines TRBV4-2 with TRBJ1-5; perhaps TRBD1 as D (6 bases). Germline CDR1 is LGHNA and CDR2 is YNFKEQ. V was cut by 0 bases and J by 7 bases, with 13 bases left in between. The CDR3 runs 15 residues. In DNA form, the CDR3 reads TGTGCCAGCAGCCAAGATGGCAGGGGAGGGCAGCCCCAGCATTTT. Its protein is CASSQDGRGGQPQHF.

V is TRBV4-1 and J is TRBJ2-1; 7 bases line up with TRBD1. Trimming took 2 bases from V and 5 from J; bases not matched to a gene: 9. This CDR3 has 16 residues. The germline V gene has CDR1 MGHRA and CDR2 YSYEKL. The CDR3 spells CASSQKRTGADNEQFF. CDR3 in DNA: TGCGCCAGCAGCCAAAAACGAACAGGGGCTGACAATGAGCAGTTCTTC.

The CDR3 here is CASSLTQQGADTQYF. Written as DNA, the CDR3 is TGTGCCAGCAGTTTAACCCAACAGGGCGCAGATACGCAGTATTTT. The V gene is TRBV28, the J gene TRBJ2-3, with D maybe TRBD1 (6 bases). CDR3 length: 15 amino acids. In germline, CDR1 is MDHEN, CDR2 SYDVKM. The V gene lost 2 bases and the J gene lost 4 bases, with 13 bases spanning the gap.

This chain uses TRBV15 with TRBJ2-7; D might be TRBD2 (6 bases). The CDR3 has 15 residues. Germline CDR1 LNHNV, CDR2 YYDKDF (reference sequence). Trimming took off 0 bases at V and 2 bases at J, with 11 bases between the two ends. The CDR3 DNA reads TGTGCCACCAGCAGAGATGGCGGGGCAGCCTACGAGCAGTACTTC. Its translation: CATSRDGGAAYEQYF.

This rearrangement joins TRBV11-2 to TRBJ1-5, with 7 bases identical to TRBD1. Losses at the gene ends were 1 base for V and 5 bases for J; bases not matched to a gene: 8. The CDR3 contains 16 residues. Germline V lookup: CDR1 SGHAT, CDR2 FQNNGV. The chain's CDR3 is CASSLVRDRVDQPQHF. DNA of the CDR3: TGTGCCAGCAGCTTAGTACGAGACAGGGTAGATCAGCCCCAGCATTTT.

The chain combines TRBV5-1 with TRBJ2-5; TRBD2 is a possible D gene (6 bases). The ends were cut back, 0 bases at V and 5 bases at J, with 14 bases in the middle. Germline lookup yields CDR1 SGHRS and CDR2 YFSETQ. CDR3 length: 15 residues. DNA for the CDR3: TGCGCCAGCAGCTTGGCGGGGGAGGCCGGGGAGACCCAGTACTTC. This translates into CASSLAGEAGETQYF.

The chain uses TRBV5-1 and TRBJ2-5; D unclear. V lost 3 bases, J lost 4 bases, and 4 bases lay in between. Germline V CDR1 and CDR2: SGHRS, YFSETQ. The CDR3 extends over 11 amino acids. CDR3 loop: CASSSLETQYF. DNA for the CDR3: TGCGCCAGCAGCTCCCTAGAGACCCAGTACTTC.

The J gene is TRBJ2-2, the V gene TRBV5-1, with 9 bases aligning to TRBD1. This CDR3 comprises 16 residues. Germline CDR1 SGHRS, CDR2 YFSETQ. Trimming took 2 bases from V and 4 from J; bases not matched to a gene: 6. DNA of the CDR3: TGCGCCAGCAGCTTTTGGACAGGGGATGGCACCGGGGAGCTGTTTTTT. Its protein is CASSFWTGDGTGELFF.

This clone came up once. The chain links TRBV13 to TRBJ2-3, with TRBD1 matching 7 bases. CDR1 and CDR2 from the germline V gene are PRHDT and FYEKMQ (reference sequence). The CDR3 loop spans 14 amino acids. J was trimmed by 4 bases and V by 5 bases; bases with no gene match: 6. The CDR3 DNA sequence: TGTGCCAGCAGCCCGCGACAGGGCCCAGATACGCAGTATTTT. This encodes CASSPRQGPDTQYF.

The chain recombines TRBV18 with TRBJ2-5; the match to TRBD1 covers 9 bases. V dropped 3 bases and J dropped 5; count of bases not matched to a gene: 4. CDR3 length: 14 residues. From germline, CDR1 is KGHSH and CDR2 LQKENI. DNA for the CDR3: TGTGCCAGCTCACCGAACAGGGGGCGGGAGACCCAGTACTTC. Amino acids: CASSPNRGRETQYF.

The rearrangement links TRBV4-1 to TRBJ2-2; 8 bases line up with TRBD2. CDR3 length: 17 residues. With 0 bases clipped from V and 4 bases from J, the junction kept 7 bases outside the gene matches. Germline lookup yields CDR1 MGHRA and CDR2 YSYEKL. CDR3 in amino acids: CASSQEAAGVSTGELFF. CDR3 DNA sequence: TGCGCCAGCAGCCAAGAAGCAGCGGGGGTCTCCACCGGGGAGCTGTTTTTT.

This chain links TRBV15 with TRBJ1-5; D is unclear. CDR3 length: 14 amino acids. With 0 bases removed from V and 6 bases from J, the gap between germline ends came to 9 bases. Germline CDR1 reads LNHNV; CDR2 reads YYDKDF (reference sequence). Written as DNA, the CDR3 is TGTGCCACCAGCAGAGATAGAGGGCTTCAGCCCCAGCATTTT. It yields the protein CATSRDRGLQPQHF.

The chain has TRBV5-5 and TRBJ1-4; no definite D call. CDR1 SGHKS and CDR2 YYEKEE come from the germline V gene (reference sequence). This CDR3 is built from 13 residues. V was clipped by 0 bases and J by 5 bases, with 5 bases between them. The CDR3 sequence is CASSLGTNEKLFF. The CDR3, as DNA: TGTGCCAGCAGCTTGGGAACAAATGAAAAACTGTTTTTT.

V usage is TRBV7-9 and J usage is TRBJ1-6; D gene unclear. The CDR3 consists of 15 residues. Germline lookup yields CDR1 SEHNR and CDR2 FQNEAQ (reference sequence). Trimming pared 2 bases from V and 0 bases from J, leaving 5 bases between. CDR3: CASSLSSSYNSPLHF. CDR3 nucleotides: TGTGCCAGCAGCTTATCCAGCTCCTATAATTCACCCCTCCACTTT.

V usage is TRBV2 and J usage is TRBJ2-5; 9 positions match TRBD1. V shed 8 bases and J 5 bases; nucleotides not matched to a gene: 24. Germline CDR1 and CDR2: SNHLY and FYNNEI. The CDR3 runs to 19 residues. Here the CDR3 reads CASGDAKPNRGRLFETQYF. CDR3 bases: TGTGCCAGCGGCGACGCAAAACCAAACAGGGGGCGCCTTTTCGAGACCCAGTACTTC.

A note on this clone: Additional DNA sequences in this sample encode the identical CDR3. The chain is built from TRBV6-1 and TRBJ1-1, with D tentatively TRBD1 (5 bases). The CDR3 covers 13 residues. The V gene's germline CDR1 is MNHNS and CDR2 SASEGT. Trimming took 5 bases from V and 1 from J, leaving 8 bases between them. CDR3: CASSLTANTEAFF. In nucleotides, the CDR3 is TGTGCCAGCAGTCTGACAGCGAACACTGAAGCTTTCTTT.

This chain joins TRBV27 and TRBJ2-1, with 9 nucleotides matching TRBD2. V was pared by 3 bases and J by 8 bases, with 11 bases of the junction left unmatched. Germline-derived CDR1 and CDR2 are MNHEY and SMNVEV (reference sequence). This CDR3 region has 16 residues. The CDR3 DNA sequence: TGTGCCAGCAGTTTGAGCGCGGGAGGGCCGGTCGATGAGCAGTTCTTC. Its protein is CASSLSAGGPVDEQFF.

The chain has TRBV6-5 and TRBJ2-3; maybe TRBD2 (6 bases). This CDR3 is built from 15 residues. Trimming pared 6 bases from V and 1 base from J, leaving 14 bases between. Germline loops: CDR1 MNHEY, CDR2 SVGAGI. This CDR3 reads CASRPVGGGTDTQYF. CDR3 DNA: TGTGCCAGCAGGCCCGTCGGCGGGGGCACAGATACGCAGTATTTT.

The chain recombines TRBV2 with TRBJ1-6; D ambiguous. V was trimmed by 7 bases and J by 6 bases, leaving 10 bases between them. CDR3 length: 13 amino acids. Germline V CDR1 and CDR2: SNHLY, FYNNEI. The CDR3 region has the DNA TGTGCCAGCAATAGACTGATTAATTCACCCCTCCACTTT. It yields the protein CASNRLINSPLHF.